What follows describes a single TCR beta chain. These data originate in a study of control samples from healthy donors and cancer patients. Germline V lookup: CDR1 SGHNT, CDR2 YYREEE (reference sequence). V trimming: 0 bases; J trimming: 9 bases; junction bases outside the gene matches: 12. The CDR3 is made up of 16 amino acids. Profiled with immunoSEQ multiplex PCR; TCRdb holds only in-frame clones, not every one. The sample has 120,000 or so clones, about 90% seen once. V is TRBV5-4 and J is TRBJ1-3; TRBD1 matches at 7 bases. The sample consisted of blood. The clonotype was recovered from a man younger than 35 in good health. The CDR3 nucleotides are TGTGCCAGCAGCTTGGCGCCGACAGGGTCTGGAGGCACCATATATTTT. Residues: CASSLAPTGSGGTIYF.